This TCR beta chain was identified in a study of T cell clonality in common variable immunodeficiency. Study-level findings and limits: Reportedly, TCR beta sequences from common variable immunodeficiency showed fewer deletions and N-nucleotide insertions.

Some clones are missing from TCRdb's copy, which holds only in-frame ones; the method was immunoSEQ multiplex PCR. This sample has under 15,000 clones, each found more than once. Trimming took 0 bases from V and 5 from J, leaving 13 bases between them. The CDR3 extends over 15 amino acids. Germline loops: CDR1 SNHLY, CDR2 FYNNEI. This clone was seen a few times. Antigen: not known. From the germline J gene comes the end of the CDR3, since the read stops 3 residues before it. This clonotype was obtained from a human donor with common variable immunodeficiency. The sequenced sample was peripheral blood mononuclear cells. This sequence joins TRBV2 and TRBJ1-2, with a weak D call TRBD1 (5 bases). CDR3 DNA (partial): TGTGCCAGCAGTGAAGCCGGGGGTGCTGGGTATGGC. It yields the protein CASSEAGGAGYG. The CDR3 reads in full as CASSEAGGAGYGYTF.